This T cell receptor beta chain appears in the sequencing data of a study of cytomegalovirus exposure and HLA in healthy donors. Findings and limits, study-wide: Available immune exposure information covered CMV serostatus only. A list of 150 to 200 TCR beta chains associated with cytomegalovirus was given. Whilst most TCR sequences proved rare, a subset of public TCRs occurred across many donors.

About this clone itself: Its specificity is not known.

Researchers ran the PCR with 60 Vbeta and 13 Jbeta primers. The assay was immunoSEQ multiplex PCR, and TCRdb's table has in-frame clones only and misses some. The sample has roughly 190,000 clones; 60% to 85% are singletons. Trimming left V 2 bases short and J 9 bases short, with 11 bases between. Germline CDR1 GTSNPN, CDR2 SVGIG (reference sequence). CDR3 length: 13 amino acids. The sample taken for sequencing was PBMCs. The rearrangement joins TRBV30 to TRBJ1-6; possibly TRBD1 for D (6 bases). This TCR derives from a woman aged 40-49 years in good health and CMV-seronegative. The CDR3 reads CAWSSGVGSPLHF. DNA for the CDR3: TGTGCCTGGAGTTCAGGGGTTGGTTCACCCCTCCACTTT.